The next 27 T cell receptor beta chains were all read from a single sample in a study of cytomegalovirus exposure and HLA in healthy donors. In the PCR, 60 Vbeta and 13 Jbeta primers were used. Only in-frame clones appear in the TCRdb table, and some are missing; sequencing was by immunoSEQ multiplex PCR. The sample holds about 150,000 clones; 84% are singletons and the top ten take 4.8%. Sequencing used PBMCs. The receptors derive from a man aged 18 to 30 in good health and CMV-seronegative.

The chain links TRBV7-9 to TRBJ1-1; perhaps TRBD1 as D (6 bases). Germline V gene sequence: CDR1 SEHNR, CDR2 FQNEAQ (reference sequence). The CDR3 spans 14 residues. Deletions cut 5 bases from V and 6 bases from J, with 16 bases between. For the CDR3, the DNA is TGTGCCAGCAGCACCGTCAGGGGTAAGGCTGAAGCTTTCTTT. As protein: CASSTVRGKAEAFF.

This sequence joins TRBV4-1 and TRBJ1-2; D unresolved. Germline CDR1 and CDR2: MGHRA and YSYEKL. Trimming took 0 bases from V and 3 from J, leaving 11 bases between them. The CDR3 is 15 residues long. Here the CDR3 DNA reads TGCGCCAGCAGCCAAGACCCCGGACTCTACTATGGCTACACCTTC. It yields the protein CASSQDPGLYYGYTF.

The genes are TRBV15 and TRBJ1-2, with D perhaps TRBD1 (5 bases). This CDR3 region has 17 residues. V was cut by 1 base and J by 0 bases, with 15 bases left in between. Germline V CDR1 and CDR2: LNHNV, YYDKDF (reference sequence). The chain's CDR3 is CATSRGGPGGTNYGYTF. CDR3 DNA sequence: TGTGCCACCAGCAGAGGGGGTCCGGGGGGGACTAACTATGGCTACACCTTC.

V gene TRBV27 combines with J gene TRBJ2-3, with a tentative D call TRBD2 (6 bases). CDR1 and CDR2 (germline): MNHEY, SMNVEV (reference sequence). V shed 3 bases and J shed 5 bases, with 15 bases lying between them. The CDR3 runs to 15 residues. In nucleotides, the CDR3 is TGTGCCAGCAGTTTTGGAGGGAGACTTGGAGATACGCAGTATTTT. As protein: CASSFGGRLGDTQYF.

This clone was counted between two and nine times. For the CDR3, the DNA is TGTGCCAGCAGTCTCCCCGGGGGTCGGGCTTTCTTT. Translation gives CASSLPGGRAFF. The V gene is TRBV6-5, the J gene TRBJ1-1; TRBD1 is a possible D gene (5 bases). This CDR3 is built from 12 residues. V dropped 5 bases and J dropped 11 bases, with 15 bases sitting between them. In germline, CDR1 is MNHEY, CDR2 SVGAGI.

The chain has TRBV18 and TRBJ1-2, with D possibly TRBD1 on 6 matching bases. V was trimmed by 3 bases and J by 4 bases, leaving 15 bases between them. This CDR3 region has 15 residues. CDR1 and CDR2 (germline): KGHSH, LQKENI. The CDR3: CASSPLPSDSYGYTF. CDR3 DNA sequence: TGTGCCAGCTCACCCCTCCCATCGGACAGCTATGGCTACACCTTC.

This sequence joins TRBV13 and TRBJ2-7; no firm D call. The germline V and J ends were trimmed by 4 bases and 9 bases, with 13 bases remaining between them. Per the germline V gene, CDR1 is PRHDT and CDR2 is FYEKMQ (reference sequence). The CDR3 runs 12 residues. CDR3 region: CASSSSPYGQYF. DNA for the CDR3: TGTGCCAGCAGCTCAAGCCCTTATGGGCAGTACTTC.

The chain recombines TRBV9 with TRBJ2-7; the match to TRBD2 covers 8 bases. Per the germline V gene, CDR1 is SGDLS and CDR2 is YYNGEE. The CDR3 contains 13 residues. V shed 3 bases and J 6 bases; nucleotides not matched to a gene: 5. The CDR3 bases are TGTGCCAGCAGCGCGCCGACTAGCGTCGAGCAGTACTTC. Translated: CASSAPTSVEQYF.

There are a few counts of this clone. The rearrangement links TRBV5-4 to TRBJ2-1; D remains ambiguous. The CDR3 runs 13 residues. Per the germline V gene, CDR1 is SGHNT and CDR2 is YYREEE (reference sequence). V was shortened by 6 bases and J by 8 bases, with 15 bases between the two germline ends. CDR3 nucleotides: TGTGCCAGCAACCAACGCAATTCAGATGAGCAGTTCTTC. Its translation: CASNQRNSDEQFF.

The chain has TRBV7-9 and TRBJ2-2; TRBD2 aligns across 8 bases. Germline V gives CDR1 SEHNR, CDR2 FQNEAQ (reference sequence). After removal of 1 base from V and 2 bases from J, the junction contained 3 bases not matched to a gene. This CDR3 has 16 amino acids. The CDR3 DNA follows: TGTGCCAGCAGCTTAGGCGGGGGGCTAAACACCGGGGAGCTGTTTTTT. Translating gives CASSLGGGLNTGELFF.

Note on this clone: The identical CDR3 is also encoded by other nucleotide sequences in the sample. DNA of the CDR3: TGTGCCTGGGATACAGGGGGCGAGGGTCAGCCCCAGCATTTT. This translates into CAWDTGGEGQPQHF. V usage is TRBV30 and J usage is TRBJ1-5; 9 nucleotides line up with TRBD1. Per germline, CDR1 GTSNPN and CDR2 SVGIG (reference sequence). Unmatched junction bases numbered 8, after V lost 5 bases and J lost 6 bases. The CDR3 totals 14 residues.

The chain's CDR3 is CSVGQGAYEQYF. In DNA form, the CDR3 reads TGCAGCGTGGGACAGGGGGCCTACGAGCAGTACTTC. The J gene is TRBJ2-7, the V gene TRBV29-1; 11 nucleotides match TRBD1. The CDR3 is 12 amino acids. After removal of 6 bases from V and 2 bases from J, the junction contained 0 bases not matched to a gene. From germline, CDR1 is SQVTM and CDR2 ANQGSEA.

V and J are TRBV18 and TRBJ1-1; the match to TRBD1 covers 7 bases. The CDR3 contains 15 residues. Germline V gives CDR1 KGHSH, CDR2 LQKENI. J was trimmed by 10 bases and V by 5 bases; bases with no gene match: 16. The DNA for the CDR3 is TGTGCCAGCTCAGCAACCAGGGGGGAGACAGGAACAGCTTTCTTT. Encoded protein: CASSATRGETGTAFF.

The chain has TRBV4-1 and TRBJ2-1, with D perhaps matching TRBD1 (6 bases). Deletions cut 6 bases from V and 0 bases from J, with 12 bases between. Germline CDR1 is MGHRA and CDR2 is YSYEKL. The CDR3 is 15 amino acids. CDR3 in amino acids: CASSPGTYSYNEQFF. In nucleotides, the CDR3 is TGCGCCAGCAGTCCCGGGACATACTCCTACAATGAGCAGTTCTTC.

This clone was picked up one time. The chain employs TRBV30 and TRBJ1-1, with D unresolved. Germline lookup yields CDR1 GTSNPN and CDR2 SVGIG (reference sequence). The V and J ends lost 1 base and 3 bases respectively, with 9 bases between them. CDR3 length: 13 residues. The CDR3 DNA follows: TGTGCCTGGAGTGCGGTTTCGTACACTGAAGCTTTCTTT. Protein sequence: CAWSAVSYTEAFF.

This clone occurred once. The rearrangement links TRBV18 to TRBJ2-7; 11 positions agree with TRBD1. This CDR3 has 18 residues. Germline lookup yields CDR1 KGHSH and CDR2 LQKENI. The ends lost 2 bases at V and 3 bases at J; junction bases unmatched: 12. DNA of the CDR3: TGTGCCAGCTCACCATCTGTAACCGGGACAGGGGGATTCTACGAGCAGTACTTC. This gives the protein CASSPSVTGTGGFYEQYF.

The chain joins TRBV19 to TRBJ2-7; 9 bases match TRBD1. Trimming took 6 bases from V and 6 from J; bases not matched to a gene: 6. The CDR3 loop spans 13 amino acids. Germline lookup yields CDR1 LNHDA and CDR2 SQIVND (reference sequence). The CDR3 reads CASSARDRAEQYF. The DNA of the CDR3 is TGTGCCAGTAGCGCCCGGGACAGGGCCGAGCAGTACTTC.

The genes are TRBV6-4 and TRBJ2-1; 13 bases match TRBD2. Germline loops: CDR1 MRHNA, CDR2 SNTAGT. Losses at the gene ends were 5 bases for V and 4 bases for J; bases not matched to a gene: 5. The CDR3 is 16 amino acids. The CDR3 region has the DNA TGTGCCAGCAGTCCAGGACTAGCGGGGGCTTACAATGAGCAGTTCTTC. It is translated as CASSPGLAGAYNEQFF.

The chain links TRBV10-1 to TRBJ2-5; D gene unclear. This CDR3 comprises 14 residues. V lost 2 bases and J lost 7, with 14 bases in between. Germline V gene sequence: CDR1 WNHNN, CDR2 SYGVQD (reference sequence). The CDR3 nucleotides read TGCGCCAGCAGTGAGGGGCAACTCCCTTGGACCCAGTACTTC. The encoded protein is CASSEGQLPWTQYF.

The chain has TRBV5-1 and TRBJ1-3; D is uncertain. Germline V gives CDR1 SGHRS, CDR2 YFSETQ. V was trimmed by 7 bases and J by 0 bases, leaving 11 bases between them. The CDR3 has 14 residues. The CDR3 DNA reads TGCGCCAGCCGCGACGGGGTCTCTGGAAACACCATATATTTT. This codes for CASRDGVSGNTIYF.

The V and J genes are TRBV6-1 and TRBJ2-5; possibly TRBD2 for D (6 bases). The J call may be in error: the DNA end matches TRBJ2-7 better. CDR3 size: 15 residues. From germline, CDR1 is MNHNS and CDR2 SASEGT. Written as DNA, the CDR3 is TGTGCCAGCAGTGAAGTGGAGGGCTTCGTCTACGAGCAGTACTTC. It translates to CASSEVEGFVYEQYF.

The rearrangement links TRBV7-3 to TRBJ2-2; D is ambiguous. V shed 5 bases and J shed 6 bases, with 7 bases lying between them. The CDR3 spans 12 residues. Germline assignment: CDR1 SGHTA and CDR2 FQGTGA. CDR3 sequence: CASSLNAGELFF. The CDR3 DNA is TGTGCCAGCAGCCTTAATGCCGGGGAGCTGTTTTTT.

The rearrangement joins TRBV18 to TRBJ2-5; D not certain. The V gene's germline CDR1 is KGHSH and CDR2 LQKENI. Trimming took 2 bases from V and 3 from J, leaving 7 bases between them. The CDR3 runs to 13 residues. CDR3: CASSPRQEETQYF. The DNA of the CDR3 is TGTGCCAGCTCACCAAGACAAGAAGAGACCCAGTACTTC.

The rearrangement joins TRBV4-1 to TRBJ1-4; weak D call: TRBD1 (5 bases). The CDR3 is made up of 15 amino acids. From germline, CDR1 is MGHRA and CDR2 YSYEKL. Trimming removed 4 bases from V and 2 bases from J, with 11 bases in between. This CDR3 is CASSPNPGTNEKLFF. As DNA, the CDR3 is TGCGCCAGCAGCCCAAATCCAGGGACTAATGAAAAACTGTTTTTT.

The chain uses TRBV27 and TRBJ1-1; the match to TRBD1 covers 10 bases. Trimming cost V 2 bases and J 4 bases; bases outside gene matches: 10. This CDR3 spans 17 amino acids. Germline assignment: CDR1 MNHEY and CDR2 SMNVEV (reference sequence). The CDR3 sequence is CASSLNLWTGGGTEAFF. The CDR3 DNA reads as TGTGCCAGCAGTTTAAACCTCTGGACAGGGGGAGGCACTGAAGCTTTCTTT.

Worth noting for this clone: Additional DNA sequences in this sample encode the identical CDR3. The chain carries TRBV7-2 and TRBJ2-7; TRBD1 agrees at 7 bases. The length of the CDR3 is 13 residues. Losses at the gene ends were 5 bases for V and 2 bases for J; bases not matched to a gene: 3. CDR1 is SGHTA, CDR2 FQGNSA, per germline. The CDR3 DNA follows: TGTGCCAGCAGCCTCGGGACAGCCTACGAGCAGTACTTC. The encoded protein is CASSLGTAYEQYF. Based on the CDR3 plus reference TRBV7-2 and TRBJ2-7, the full variable domain is GAGVSQSPSNKVTEKGKDVELRCDPISGHTALYWYRQSLGQGLEFLIYFQGNSAPDKSGLPSDRFSAERTGGSVSTLTIQRTQQEDSAVYLCASSLGTAYEQYFGPGTRLTVT.

This chain joins TRBV2 and TRBJ2-3, with 10 nucleotides matching TRBD2. Germline V gene sequence: CDR1 SNHLY, CDR2 FYNNEI. CDR3 length: 16 residues. Trimming removed 6 bases from V and 5 bases from J; junction bases left unmatched: 11. CDR3 coding DNA: TGTGCCAGCAGCGAATTACTAGCGGGGTTAGGAGATACGCAGTATTTT. Translation: CASSELLAGLGDTQYF.